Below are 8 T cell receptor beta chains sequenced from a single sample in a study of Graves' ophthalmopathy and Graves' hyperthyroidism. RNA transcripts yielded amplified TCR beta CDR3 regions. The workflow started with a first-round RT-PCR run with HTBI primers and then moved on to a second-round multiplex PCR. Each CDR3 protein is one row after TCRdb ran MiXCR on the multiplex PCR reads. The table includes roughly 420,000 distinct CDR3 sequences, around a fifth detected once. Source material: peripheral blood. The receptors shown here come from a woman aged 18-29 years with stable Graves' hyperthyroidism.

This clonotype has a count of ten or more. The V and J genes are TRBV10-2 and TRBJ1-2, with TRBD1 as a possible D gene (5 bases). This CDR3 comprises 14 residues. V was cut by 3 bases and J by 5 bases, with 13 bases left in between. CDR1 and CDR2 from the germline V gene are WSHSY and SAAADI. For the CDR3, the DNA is TGCGCCAGCAGTGACCAGGGCCTCTCTTATGGCTACACCTTC. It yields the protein CASSDQGLSYGYTF.

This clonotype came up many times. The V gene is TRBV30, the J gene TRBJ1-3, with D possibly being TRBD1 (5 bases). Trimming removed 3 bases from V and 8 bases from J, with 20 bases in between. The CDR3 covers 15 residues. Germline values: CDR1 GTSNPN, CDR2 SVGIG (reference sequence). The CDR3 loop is CAWRGDGLPGDTIYF. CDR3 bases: TGTGCCTGGAGGGGGGACGGACTCCCTGGCGACACCATATATTTT. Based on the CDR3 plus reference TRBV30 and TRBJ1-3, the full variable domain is SQTIHQWPATLVQPVGSPLSLECTVEGTSNPNLYWYRQAAGRGLQLLFYSVGIGQISSEVPQNLSASRPQDRQFILSSKKLLLSDSGFYLCAWRGDGLPGDTIYFGEGSWLTVV.

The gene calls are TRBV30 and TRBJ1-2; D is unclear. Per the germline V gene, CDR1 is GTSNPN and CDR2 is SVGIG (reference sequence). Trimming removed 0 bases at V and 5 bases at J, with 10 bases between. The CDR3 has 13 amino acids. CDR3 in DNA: TGTGCCTGGAGTGTACTGGTAGGATATGGCTACACCTTC. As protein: CAWSVLVGYGYTF.

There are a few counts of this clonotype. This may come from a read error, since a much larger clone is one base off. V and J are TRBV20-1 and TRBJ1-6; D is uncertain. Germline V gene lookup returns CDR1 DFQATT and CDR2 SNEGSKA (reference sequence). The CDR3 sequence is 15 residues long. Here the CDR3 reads CSARDSRASNSHLHF. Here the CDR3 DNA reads TGCAGTGCTAGAGATTCCCGCGCGTCGAATTCACACCTCCACTTT.

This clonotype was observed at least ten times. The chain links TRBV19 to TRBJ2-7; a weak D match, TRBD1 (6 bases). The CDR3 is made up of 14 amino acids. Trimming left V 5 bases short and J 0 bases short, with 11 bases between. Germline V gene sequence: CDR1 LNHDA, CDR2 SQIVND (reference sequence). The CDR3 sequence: CASSLGHLSYEQYF. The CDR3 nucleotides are TGTGCCAGTAGTCTGGGACACCTCTCCTACGAGCAGTACTTC. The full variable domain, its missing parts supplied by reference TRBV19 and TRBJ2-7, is DGGITQSPKYLFRKEGQNVTLSCEQNLNHDAMYWYRQDPGQGLRLIYYSQIVNDFQKGDIAEGYSVSREKKESFPLTVTSAQKNPTAFYLCASSLGHLSYEQYFGPGTRLTVT.

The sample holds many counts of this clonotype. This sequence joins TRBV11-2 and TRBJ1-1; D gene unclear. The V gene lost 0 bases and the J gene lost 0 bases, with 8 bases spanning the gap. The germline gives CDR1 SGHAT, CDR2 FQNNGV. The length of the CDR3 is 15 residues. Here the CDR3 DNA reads TGTGCCAGCAGCTTAGATCTGAGAGTGAACACTGAAGCTTTCTTT. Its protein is CASSLDLRVNTEAFF.

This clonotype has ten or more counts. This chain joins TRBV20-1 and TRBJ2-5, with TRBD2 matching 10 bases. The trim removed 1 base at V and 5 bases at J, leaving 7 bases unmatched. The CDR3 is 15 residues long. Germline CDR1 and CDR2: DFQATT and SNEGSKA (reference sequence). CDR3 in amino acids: CSARGAGTSDETQYF. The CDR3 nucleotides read TGCAGTGCTAGAGGGGCTGGGACTAGCGATGAGACCCAGTACTTC.

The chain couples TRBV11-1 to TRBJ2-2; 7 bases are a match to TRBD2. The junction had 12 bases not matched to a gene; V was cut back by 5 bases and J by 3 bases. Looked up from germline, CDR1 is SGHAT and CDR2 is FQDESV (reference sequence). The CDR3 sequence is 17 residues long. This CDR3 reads CASSGHSGGWDTGELFF. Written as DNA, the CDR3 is TGTGCCAGCAGCGGCCACTCGGGGGGATGGGACACCGGGGAGCTGTTTTTT.